Below are 21 T cell receptor beta chains sequenced from a single sample in a study of blood T cell repertoires in COVID-19. Method: immunoSEQ multiplex PCR; TCRdb's copy keeps in-frame clones and lacks some. The sample holds roughly 80,000 clones, roughly 80% seen once. The specimen sequenced was peripheral blood. The receptors were sampled from a woman aged 55 to 70 with acute or convalescent COVID-19.

J is TRBJ2-5 and V is TRBV7-9; a possible D gene is TRBD1 (6 bases). Trimming stripped 5 bases from V and 4 bases from J, with 14 bases between. The CDR3 sequence is 14 residues long. Germline CDR1 SEHNR, CDR2 FQNEAQ (reference sequence). CDR3 sequence reads: CASSPSTGIETQYF. Here the CDR3 DNA reads TGTGCCAGCAGCCCGAGCACAGGGATAGAGACCCAGTACTTC.

V is TRBV7-2 and J is TRBJ2-5, with TRBD1 matching over 8 bases. Germline V CDR1 and CDR2: SGHTA, FQGNSA. Trimming at V came to 1 base and at J to 1 base, leaving 2 bases not matched to a gene. The CDR3 length is 15 residues. This CDR3 is CASSLDRGFQETQYF. The CDR3, as DNA: TGTGCCAGCAGCTTAGACAGGGGGTTCCAAGAGACCCAGTACTTC. The whole variable domain, filled in from reference TRBV7-2 and TRBJ2-5, reads GAGVSQSPSNKVTEKGKDVELRCDPISGHTALYWYRQSLGQGLEFLIYFQGNSAPDKSGLPSDRFSAERTGGSVSTLTIQRTQQEDSAVYLCASSLDRGFQETQYFGPGTRLLVL.

This clone was detected a few times. This chain joins TRBV14 and TRBJ1-2, with 7 bases lining up with TRBD1. The CDR3 is 13 amino acids. The J segment lost 8 bases and the V segment lost 6 bases, leaving 9 bases of the junction unmatched. Germline-derived CDR1 and CDR2 are SGHDN and FVKESK. CDR3 sequence: CASSSTGSTGYTF. CDR3 in DNA: TGTGCCAGCAGTTCGACAGGGTCGACGGGCTACACCTTC.

V gene TRBV4-3 combines with J gene TRBJ1-1; tentatively, D is TRBD1 (5 bases). Trimming took 0 bases from V and 3 from J, leaving 14 bases between them. This CDR3 contains 16 residues. Per the germline V gene, CDR1 is LGHNA and CDR2 is YSLEER. As DNA, the CDR3 is TGCGCCAGCAGCCAAGACGTAGTCAGGGTATACACTGAAGCTTTCTTT. Residues: CASSQDVVRVYTEAFF.

The V call is TRBV30, the J call TRBJ1-2, with D hard to call. Trimming cost V 2 bases and J 4 bases, with 17 bases left between them. The CDR3 sequence is 15 residues long. Germline lookup yields CDR1 GTSNPN and CDR2 SVGIG (reference sequence). CDR3 DNA sequence: TGTGCCTGGAGTTATCGCGGAGGCTCGGGCTATGGCTACACCTTC. Its protein product is CAWSYRGGSGYGYTF. Drawing the rest from reference TRBV30 and TRBJ1-2, the complete variable domain is SQTIHQWPATLVQPVGSPLSLECTVEGTSNPNLYWYRQAAGRGLQLLFYSVGIGQISSEVPQNLSASRPQDRQFILSSKKLLLSDSGFYLCAWSYRGGSGYGYTFGSGTRLTVV.

The rearrangement uses TRBV4-3 and TRBJ2-1, with a weak D call TRBD2 (6 bases). The CDR3 runs 18 residues. CDR1 and CDR2 from the germline V gene are LGHNA and YSLEER. Trimming removed 0 bases at V and 12 bases at J, with 27 bases between. The CDR3 loop is CASSQDRGGAGRYHGQFF. The CDR3 region has the DNA TGCGCCAGCAGCCAAGATCGGGGCGGAGCGGGTCGTTACCACGGGCAGTTCTTC.

J is TRBJ1-5 and V is TRBV19, with D possibly matching TRBD1 (5 bases). Germline V CDR1 and CDR2: LNHDA, SQIVND (reference sequence). The CDR3 covers 17 residues. V was shortened by 1 base and J by 5 bases, with 18 bases between the two germline ends. The DNA of the CDR3 is TGTGCCAGTAGTATAGGGATATCGGGGGTAATGGATCAGCCCCAGCATTTT. Encoded protein: CASSIGISGVMDQPQHF.

The rearrangement uses TRBV15 and TRBJ1-1, with TRBD1 matching over 9 bases. Trimming at V came to 2 bases and at J to 5 bases, leaving 3 bases not matched to a gene. The CDR3 has 14 amino acids. Germline V gives CDR1 LNHNV, CDR2 YYDKDF (reference sequence). The CDR3 region is CATSRRTGDTEAFF. The CDR3 bases are TGTGCCACCAGCAGACGGACAGGGGATACTGAAGCTTTCTTT.

The chain links TRBV5-1 to TRBJ1-2, with 9 bases matching TRBD1. Germline values: CDR1 SGHRS, CDR2 YFSETQ. V shed 0 bases, J shed 0 bases, and the junction held 9 bases outside the gene matches. The CDR3 has 18 amino acids. The CDR3: CASSLDPGQGYSNYGYTF. CDR3 bases: TGCGCCAGCAGCTTGGACCCGGGACAGGGATATTCTAACTATGGCTACACCTTC.

The V call is TRBV10-1, the J call TRBJ2-7; a weak D match, TRBD2 (6 bases). The CDR3 totals 17 residues. Germline CDR1 and CDR2: WNHNN and SYGVQD (reference sequence). V was clipped by 3 bases and J by 3 bases, with 21 bases between them. CDR3 amino acids: CASSDPGTPSFVYEQYV. Here the CDR3 DNA reads TGCGCCAGCAGTGACCCCGGGACTCCCAGTTTTGTCTACGAGCAGTACGTC.

The chain recombines TRBV11-2 with TRBJ2-7, with 10 bases matching TRBD2. The V segment lost 5 bases and the J segment 7 bases; nucleotides outside the gene matches: 17. The CDR3 covers 17 residues. The germline V gene encodes CDR1 SGHAT and CDR2 FQNNGV. CDR3 sequence reads: CASSPPPGLASKGEQYV. CDR3 in DNA: TGTGCCAGCAGCCCACCGCCGGGACTAGCGTCTAAAGGGGAGCAGTACGTC.

V gene TRBV4-2 combines with J gene TRBJ2-7, with 7 bases fitting TRBD2. Germline CDR1 is LGHNA and CDR2 is YNFKEQ. The V segment lost 0 bases and the J segment 7 bases; nucleotides outside the gene matches: 12. The CDR3 has 16 residues. CDR3 coding DNA: TGTGCCAGCAGCCAAGATGCGAGCGGGGTAAAGGGGGAGCAGTACTTC. Encoded protein: CASSQDASGVKGEQYF.

Within the sample, this clone is medium-sized. The V gene is TRBV19, the J gene TRBJ1-1; D ambiguous. CDR3 size: 12 residues. In germline, CDR1 is LNHDA, CDR2 SQIVND (reference sequence). V lost 2 bases and J 8 bases, leaving 9 bases between the germline ends. The CDR3 DNA reads as TGTGCCAGTAGTATAATAGGAGGGGAAGCTTTCTTT. Protein product: CASSIIGGEAFF.

The rearrangement joins TRBV4-1 to TRBJ1-6; D is undetermined. The CDR3 is made up of 16 amino acids. V gave up 1 base and J gave up 6 bases, with 13 bases separating them. From germline, CDR1 is MGHRA and CDR2 YSYEKL. For the CDR3, the DNA is TGCGCCAGCAGCCAAGTAAGAGGCCCCACTAATTCACCCCTCCACTTT. Its translation is CASSQVRGPTNSPLHF.

The chain links TRBV4-2 to TRBJ1-1; a possible D gene is TRBD1 (6 bases). CDR3 length equals 15 residues. Trimming stripped 1 base from V and 5 bases from J, with 14 bases between. CDR1 is LGHNA, CDR2 YNFKEQ, per germline. CDR3 amino acids: CASSQVTGKGTEAFF. CDR3 in DNA: TGTGCCAGCAGCCAAGTAACAGGGAAGGGGACTGAAGCTTTCTTT.

The rearrangement joins TRBV14 to TRBJ1-4; tentative D call: TRBD1 (5 bases). V dropped 1 base and J dropped 6 bases, with 15 bases sitting between them. Germline V lookup: CDR1 SGHDN, CDR2 FVKESK. The CDR3 is made up of 16 amino acids. The CDR3 reads CASSQGEGVPDEKLFF. The CDR3 coding sequence is TGTGCCAGCAGCCAAGGCGAAGGGGTACCGGATGAAAAACTGTTTTTT. The full variable domain, with the rest looked up from reference TRBV14 and TRBJ1-4, is EAGVTQFPSHSVIEKGQTVTLRCDPISGHDNLYWYRRVMGKEIKFLLHFVKESKQDESGMPNNRFLAERTGGTYSTLKVQPAELEDSGVYFCASSQGEGVPDEKLFFGSGTQLSVL.

The V gene is TRBV6-5, the J gene TRBJ1-4; D gene uncertain. Germline V gene lookup returns CDR1 MNHEY and CDR2 SVGAGI. This CDR3 comprises 15 residues. V dropped 4 bases and J dropped 0 bases, with 9 bases sitting between them. The CDR3 sequence is CASSWRGATNEKLFF. Here the CDR3 DNA reads TGTGCCAGCAGTTGGCGCGGTGCAACTAATGAAAAACTGTTTTTT.

J is TRBJ2-1 and V is TRBV7-8; D might be TRBD2 (6 bases). Germline values: CDR1 SGHVS, CDR2 FQNEAQ. V was clipped by 1 base and J by 9 bases, with 13 bases between them. The CDR3 has 14 residues. CDR3 loop: CASSLGGNGGEQFF. For the CDR3, the DNA is TGTGCCAGCAGCTTAGGCGGCAACGGGGGTGAGCAGTTCTTC.

This chain connects TRBV29-1 to TRBJ1-5, with D tentatively TRBD1 (5 bases). The CDR3 is 14 residues long. The V end lost 4 bases, the J end lost 3 bases, and 13 bases lay between the germline ends. Germline V gene lookup returns CDR1 SQVTM and CDR2 ANQGSEA. For the CDR3, the DNA is TGCAGCGTTGCAATTGAGACAGACAATCAGCCCCAGCATTTT. Its translation: CSVAIETDNQPQHF.

The V gene is TRBV28, the J gene TRBJ1-4, with 12 positions matching TRBD1. The CDR3 runs 13 residues. CDR1 is MDHEN, CDR2 SYDVKM, per germline. J lost 8 bases, V lost 7 bases, and 2 bases had no gene match. The CDR3 DNA reads TGTGCCAGCACCGGGACAGGGGGCGAAAAACTGTTTTTT. It specifies CASTGTGGEKLFF.

In its sample, this clone was seen a few times. The J gene is TRBJ1-2, the V gene TRBV28; D perhaps matches TRBD1 (6 bases). Germline CDR1 reads MDHEN; CDR2 reads SYDVKM. This CDR3 has 15 amino acids. With 6 bases removed from V and 7 bases from J, the gap between germline ends came to 21 bases. The CDR3 DNA reads as TGTGCCAGCAGCCCAAGTGGGGGCGCATACGGTGGCTACACCTTC. Its translation: CASSPSGGAYGGYTF.